These T cell receptor beta chains were read from a single sample in a study of cytomegalovirus exposure and HLA in healthy donors. Using immunoSEQ multiplex PCR, the repertoire was profiled, and TCRdb retains in-frame clones only, with some absent. This sample carries about 170,000 clones, over 75% of them seen once, and the ten largest clones take around 2.3%. The sequencing input was PBMCs. The receptors shown here come from a male donor in good health and CMV-seronegative. The CDR3 runs from the conserved cysteine through the conserved F or W. Fields, in order: D gene, V gene, J gene, CDR3 protein. D genes are given only for firm matches.

TRBD1	TRBV6-1	TRBJ1-4	CASSEGGQGFEKLFF
TRBD1	TRBV6-6	TRBJ2-7	CASSTGQGYSYEQYF
TRBD2	TRBV14	TRBJ2-7	CASSQFSGGSSYEQYF
TRBD1	TRBV4-1	TRBJ2-3	CASSQDQTGGMTDTQYF
-	TRBV19	TRBJ1-1	CASSSRDTTAIGNTEAFF
-	TRBV10-1	TRBJ2-2	CASKEFSGSGELFF
TRBD1	TRBV7-9	TRBJ1-6	CASSVSGGTGSPLHF
TRBD1	TRBV5-1	TRBJ2-7	CASSSDRALSEQYF
TRBD1	TRBV5-5	TRBJ2-7	CASLLGTGGFDEQYF
-	TRBV7-2	TRBJ1-1	CASSTDRRKNMNTEAFF
-	TRBV7-2	TRBJ1-5	CASSLAYNQPQHF
-	TRBV4-3	TRBJ1-3	CASSRGAGNTIYF
-	TRBV29-1	TRBJ1-1	CSVETGFAEAFF
TRBD2	TRBV14	TRBJ2-1	CASSLVGGGPDNEQFF
-	TRBV13	TRBJ2-7	CASSPLSYEQYF
-	TRBV9	TRBJ1-2	CASSPRSQGRYGYTF
-	TRBV18	TRBJ2-5	CASSRQVQETQYF
TRBD1	TRBV13	TRBJ2-2	CASSFRAGGTGELFF
-	TRBV5-1	TRBJ2-7	CASSRRGAYEQYF
-	TRBV27	TRBJ2-7	CASSQERGARYEQYF
TRBD2	TRBV5-1	TRBJ2-2	CASSSLAGGRVGELFF
-	TRBV27	TRBJ2-4	CASSLAGGTKNIQYF
-	TRBV29-1	TRBJ2-3	CSVEASTDTQYF
-	TRBV10-2	TRBJ2-2	CASRAGLQGNTGELFF
TRBD1	TRBV18	TRBJ1-6	CASSYGQGRNSPLHF
-	TRBV11-2	TRBJ2-3	CASSWGRSTDTQYF
-	TRBV4-1	TRBJ2-7	CASSQKDLDYEQYF
-	TRBV30	TRBJ2-1	CAWSEHSLYNEQFF
TRBD2	TRBV5-4	TRBJ2-5	CASSLGASGVETQYF
-	TRBV19	TRBJ1-4	CASSMRVLNEKLFF
TRBD1	TRBV19	TRBJ2-5	CASNPGQPSWAQYF
-	TRBV2	TRBJ1-2	CASRISGIKYGYTF
-	TRBV10-3	TRBJ1-4	CAISDTNLRRKTEKLFF
TRBD2	TRBV15	TRBJ2-3	CATSRVQRTSFSDTQYF
TRBD2	TRBV2	TRBJ2-4	CASGGVREGSSQYF
-	TRBV9	TRBJ2-7	CASSVAWQGEQYF
-	TRBV21-1	TRBJ1-2	CASSTDRVCGYTF
TRBD1	TRBV6-5	TRBJ1-2	CASSSGQYHYGYTF
TRBD2	TRBV19	TRBJ2-7	CASGGGLHEQYF
-	TRBV5-6	TRBJ1-6	CASSLVGDSYNSPLHF
TRBD2	TRBV5-1	TRBJ2-3	CASSPGGVHTDTQYF
-	TRBV13	TRBJ1-6	CASSLRENSPLHF
TRBD1	TRBV6-1	TRBJ1-1	CASSEYGTGNTEAFF
-	TRBV5-1	TRBJ1-3	CASSLSLGGSGNTIYF